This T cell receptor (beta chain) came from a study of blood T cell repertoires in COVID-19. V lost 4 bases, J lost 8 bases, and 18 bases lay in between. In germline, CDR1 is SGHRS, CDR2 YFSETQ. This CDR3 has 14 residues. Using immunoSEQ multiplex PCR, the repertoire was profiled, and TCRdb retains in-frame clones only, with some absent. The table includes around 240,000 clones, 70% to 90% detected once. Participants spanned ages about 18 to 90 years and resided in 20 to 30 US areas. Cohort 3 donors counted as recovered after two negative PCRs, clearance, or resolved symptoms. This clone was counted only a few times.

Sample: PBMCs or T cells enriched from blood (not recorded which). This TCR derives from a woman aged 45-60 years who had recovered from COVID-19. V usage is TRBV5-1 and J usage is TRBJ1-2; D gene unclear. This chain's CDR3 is CASSVWGGREGYTF. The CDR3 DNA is TGCGCCAGCAGCGTCTGGGGAGGTCGGGAAGGCTACACCTTC.